This T cell receptor beta chain was captured in a study of T cells in Graves' hyperthyroidism and ophthalmopathy. Overall study results and limits: Stable hyperthyroidism was told apart from ophthalmopathy by a model built on 13 V-J features. Blood also carried most thyroid clonotypes expanded above 0.001.

This clonotype has a count of ten or more. Its antigen is not identified. Germline V gene lookup returns CDR1 SNHLY and CDR2 FYNNEI. The CDR3 totals 13 residues. V was trimmed by 4 bases and J by 4 bases, leaving 10 bases between them. The study excluded patients with uncontrolled infection, other autoimmune disease, pregnancy or lactation. Template material for amplifying TCR beta CDR3 regions consisted of RNA transcripts. HTBI primers were employed in a first-round RT-PCR of the TCR CDR3. Each CDR3 protein gets one entry after TCRdb re-called the multiplex PCR reads with MiXCR. The sample has approximately 400,000 distinct CDR3 sequences; roughly 13% are singletons.

Sequenced: blood. The V gene is TRBV2, the J gene TRBJ2-5; D remains ambiguous. The sequence came from a man younger than 45 with Graves' hyperthyroidism that later progressed to Graves' ophthalmopathy. The CDR3 nucleotides read TGTGCCAGCAGTGTTGGGTCCGGAGAGACCCAGTACTTC. Its protein is CASSVGSGETQYF.